Included here is one TCR beta chain sequence, with context. As yet, its antigen is unknown. The CDR3 consists of 13 residues. Germline lookup yields CDR1 MDHEN and CDR2 SYDVKM. The V gene end was trimmed by 8 bases and the J gene end by 3 bases; junction bases not matched to a gene: 3. This sample was included in a study of T cell repertoires in cytomegalovirus infection. About the study: The authors used CMV epitopes that were HLA-C-restricted (recently identified) and HLA-B-restricted (well studied). A matching HLA type, together with CMV infection, was signaled by public TCR beta signatures. Whole-study findings and limits: In two of eight donors, the top clonotype was HLA-C-restricted CMV-specific. Cumulative public TCR beta family frequency identified CMV carriers with the relevant HLA.

TCRdb fed the reads into MiXCR, producing one record per CDR3 protein. This sample has some 920,000 distinct CDR3 sequences; more than 25% occur once, and the top ten carry around 15%. This receptor was identified in a human donor in good health (CMV status not recorded). Some clones in this sample may be carry-over from other donors' samples. The sample here was cultured CD8+ T cells from PBMCs, taken from culture after CMV antigen stimulation. V usage is TRBV28 and J usage is TRBJ1-5; 8 nucleotides line up with TRBD1. This CDR3 reads CASQTGVNQPQHF. The CDR3 region has the DNA TGTGCCAGCCAGACAGGGGTCAATCAGCCCCAGCATTTT.